This TCR beta chain was found in a study of blood T cells in healthy people across ages (dated by TCRdb to about 2015). Study-level background: In model experiments, template switching captured about one uniquely barcoded TCR beta cDNA molecule for every two T cells. Using deep sequencing normalized with unique cDNA molecular identifiers, the study measured how TCR beta repertoire diversity changes with age. To avoid experimental bias, donors of different ages were distributed randomly across sequencing lanes. The donors were split into four age groups: young (average about 16 years), middle-aged (roughly 42), aged (more than 60) and long-lived (more than 80). For two donors (one aged 18 to 30 and one aged 80 or older), the study analyzed two additional independent replicas of 1 million unique cDNA reads from the same blood draw. General study outcomes and caveats: Bulk unsorted PBMC profiling prevented conclusive comparison of naive and antigen-experienced compartments. Estimates of total diversity based on one million sequenced T cells were considered lower bounds and underestimates. Donor CMV infection status was unknown, potentially confounding age-related changes in expanded clonotypes. Observed TCR beta diversity per million T cells fell roughly linearly with age, and a significant reduction was already apparent by age around 40. Compared with the aged group, more naive CD4+ T cells, fewer expanded clones and increased TCR diversity were shown by the long-lived group, suggesting age selection. The percentage of naive T cells measured by flow cytometry correlated strongly with observed TCR beta diversity.

Library construction relied on 5' RACE. Reads for this sample came from an Illumina HiSeq 2500. A second PCR of roughly 6 to 12 cycles was run with a J-beta primer mix and a sample-barcoded 5' primer. A template-switch 5' adaptor carrying 12 random nucleotides introduced a unique molecular identifier onto each TCR beta cDNA molecule. At least 3 million CDR3-containing paired-end reads were obtained from each sample. First-strand cDNA synthesis was performed from all RNA using the Mint cDNA synthesis kit, with priming by a TRBC-specific oligonucleotide. Following uracil-DNA glycosylase treatment, a first 18-cycle PCR with universal primers M1SS and BC2_uni_R was performed on all cDNA. On the authors' methods: For normalization, 1 million high-quality reads were randomly selected from each sample, with every read carrying a distinct molecular identifier. Reads with shared molecular identifiers were discarded instead of being binned into consensus sequences. MiTCR, with a Q25 quality threshold and the strictest error-elimination algorithm, was used for CDR3 identification, clonotype clustering and error correction. A nonparametric unseen species model with Euler transformation was used to estimate a lower bound on total TCR beta diversity. The raw public reads went through TCRdb reprocessing: fastp at Q25, MiXCR clone calling, in-frame beta chains kept. Duplicate CDR3 protein sequences are folded into a single record with the most common DNA and genes. The V and J calls here are based on TCRdb, not the publication. For this sample there are 1.5 million to 2 million distinct CDR3 sequences; about 28% appear just once. Of the sample, about 8% falls within the top ten clones.

The CDR3 has 16 amino acids, counting the end cysteine and phenylalanine. The kept DNA is CDR3 alone, 48 bases in frame from the first base. Taken from the germline V gene, the CDR1 and CDR2 loops are SQVTM and ANQGSEA. Germline trimming amounts to 5 bases on V and 4 bases on J, with 11 as the count of junction bases outside the gene matches. Systemically healthy Caucasian individuals from Russia, some 40 in total and aged roughly 6 to 90 years, were included as donors. Each donor gave about 11 milliliters of peripheral blood, drawn into EDTA-treated Vacutainer tubes. Ficoll-Paque density-gradient centrifugation was used to isolate PBMCs, with at least 7 million per sample. Trizol reagent was used to extract total RNA from the PBMCs, yielding at least 6 micrograms per sample. The percentages of naive CD45RAhigh/CD27high T cells were determined by flow cytometry on a PBMC aliquot from every donor.

This clonotype was found many times. The specificity of this receptor is unknown. Within one base of it there is no much larger clone, and no base qualities were kept. This chain is built from TRBV29-1 and TRBJ2-1; 10 bases in the middle match TRBD1. The sequenced material came from blood. This clonotype originated in a woman aged 25 to 39 in good health. The DNA is TGCAGCGTTACCCCCCGGGACAGGGGAAGATACAATGAGCAGTTCTTC. Translated, it reads CSVTPRDRGRYNEQFF.